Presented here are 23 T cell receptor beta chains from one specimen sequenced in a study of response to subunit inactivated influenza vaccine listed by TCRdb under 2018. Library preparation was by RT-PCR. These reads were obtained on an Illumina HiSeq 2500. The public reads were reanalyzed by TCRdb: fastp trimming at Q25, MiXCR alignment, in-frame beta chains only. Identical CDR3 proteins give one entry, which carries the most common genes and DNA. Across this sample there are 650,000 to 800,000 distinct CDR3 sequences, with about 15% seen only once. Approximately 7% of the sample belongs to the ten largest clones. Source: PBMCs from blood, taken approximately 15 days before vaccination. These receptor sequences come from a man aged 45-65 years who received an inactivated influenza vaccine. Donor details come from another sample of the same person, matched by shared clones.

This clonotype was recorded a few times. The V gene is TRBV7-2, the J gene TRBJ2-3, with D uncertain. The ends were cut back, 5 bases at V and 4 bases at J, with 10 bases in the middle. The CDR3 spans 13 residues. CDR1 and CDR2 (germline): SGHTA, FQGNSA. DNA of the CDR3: TGTGCCAGCAGCCGCTGGATTCCAGATACGCAGTATTTT. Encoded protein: CASSRWIPDTQYF.

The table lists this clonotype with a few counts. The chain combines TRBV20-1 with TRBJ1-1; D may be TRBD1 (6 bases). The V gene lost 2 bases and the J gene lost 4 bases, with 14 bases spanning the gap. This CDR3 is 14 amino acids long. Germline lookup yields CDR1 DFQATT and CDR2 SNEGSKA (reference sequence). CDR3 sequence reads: CSARMFRGITEAFF. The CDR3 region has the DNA TGCAGTGCTAGAATGTTCAGGGGAATCACTGAAGCTTTCTTT.

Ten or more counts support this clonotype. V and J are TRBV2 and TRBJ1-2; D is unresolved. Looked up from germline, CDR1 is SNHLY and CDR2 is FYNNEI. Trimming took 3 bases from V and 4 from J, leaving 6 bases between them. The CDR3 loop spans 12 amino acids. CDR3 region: CASSEAGYGYTF. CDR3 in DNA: TGTGCCAGCAGTGAGGCAGGCTATGGCTACACCTTC.

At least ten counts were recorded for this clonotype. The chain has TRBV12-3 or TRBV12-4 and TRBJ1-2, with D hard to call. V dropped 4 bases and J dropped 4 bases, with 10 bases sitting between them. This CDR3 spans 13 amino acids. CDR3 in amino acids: CASSSGRPYGYTF. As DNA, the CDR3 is TGTGCCAGCAGTTCAGGTCGGCCCTATGGCTACACCTTC.

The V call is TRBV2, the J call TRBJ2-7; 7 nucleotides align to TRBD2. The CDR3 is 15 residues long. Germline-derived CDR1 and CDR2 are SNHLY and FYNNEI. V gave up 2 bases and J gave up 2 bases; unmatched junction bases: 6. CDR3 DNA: TGTGCCAGCAGTGAATGGGCGGGAGCAACCTACGAGCAGTACTTC. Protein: CASSEWAGATYEQYF.

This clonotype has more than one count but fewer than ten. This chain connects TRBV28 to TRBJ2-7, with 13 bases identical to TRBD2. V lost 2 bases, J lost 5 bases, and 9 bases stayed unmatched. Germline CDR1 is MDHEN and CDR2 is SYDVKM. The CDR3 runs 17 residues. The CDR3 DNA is TGTGCCAGCAGTTTAACCGGGACTAGCGGGAAAGCGGACGAGCAGTACTTC. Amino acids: CASSLTGTSGKADEQYF. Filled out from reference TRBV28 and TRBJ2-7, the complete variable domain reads DVKVTQSSRYLVKRTGEKVFLECVQDMDHENMFWYRQDPGLGLRLIYFSYDVKMKEKGDIPEGYSVSREKKERFSLILESASTNQTSMYLCASSLTGTSGKADEQYFGPGTRLTVT.

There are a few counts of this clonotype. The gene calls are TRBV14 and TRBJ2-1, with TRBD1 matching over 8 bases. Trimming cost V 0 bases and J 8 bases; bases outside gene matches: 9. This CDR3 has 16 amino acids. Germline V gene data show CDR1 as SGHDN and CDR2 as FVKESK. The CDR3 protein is CASSQDRAGGIDEQFF. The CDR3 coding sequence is TGTGCCAGCAGCCAAGATCGGGCAGGGGGCATCGATGAGCAGTTCTTC.

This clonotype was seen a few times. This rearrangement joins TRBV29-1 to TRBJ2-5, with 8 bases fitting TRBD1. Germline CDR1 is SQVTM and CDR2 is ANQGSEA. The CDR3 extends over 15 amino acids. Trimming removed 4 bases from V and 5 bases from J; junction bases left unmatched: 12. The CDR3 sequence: CSVGTHRGKGETQYF. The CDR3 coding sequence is TGCAGCGTTGGCACGCACAGGGGGAAGGGGGAGACCCAGTACTTC.

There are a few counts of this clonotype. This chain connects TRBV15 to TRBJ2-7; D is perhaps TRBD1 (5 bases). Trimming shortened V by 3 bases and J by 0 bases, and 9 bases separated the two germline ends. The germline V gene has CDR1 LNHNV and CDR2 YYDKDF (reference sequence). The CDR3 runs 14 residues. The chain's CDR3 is CATSRDIHSYEQYF. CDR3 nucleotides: TGTGCCACCAGCAGGGACATCCACTCCTACGAGCAGTACTTC.

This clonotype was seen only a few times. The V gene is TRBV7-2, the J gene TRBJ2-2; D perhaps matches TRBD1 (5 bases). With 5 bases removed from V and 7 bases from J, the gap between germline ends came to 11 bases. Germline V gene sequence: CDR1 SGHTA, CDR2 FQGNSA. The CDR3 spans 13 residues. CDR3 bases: TGTGCCAGCAGCCCCAGGGTTGTCGGGGAGCTGTTTTTT. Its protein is CASSPRVVGELFF. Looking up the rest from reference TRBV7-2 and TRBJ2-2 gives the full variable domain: GAGVSQSPSNKVTEKGKDVELRCDPISGHTALYWYRQSLGQGLEFLIYFQGNSAPDKSGLPSDRFSAERTGGSVSTLTIQRTQQEDSAVYLCASSPRVVGELFFGEGSRLTVL.

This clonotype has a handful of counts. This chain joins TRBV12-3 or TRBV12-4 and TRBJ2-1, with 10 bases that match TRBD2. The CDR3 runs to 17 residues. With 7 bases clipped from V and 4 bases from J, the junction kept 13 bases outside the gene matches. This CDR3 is CASNLWVTSGRYNEQFF. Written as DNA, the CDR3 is TGTGCCAGCAACCTTTGGGTGACTAGCGGGCGATACAATGAGCAGTTCTTC.

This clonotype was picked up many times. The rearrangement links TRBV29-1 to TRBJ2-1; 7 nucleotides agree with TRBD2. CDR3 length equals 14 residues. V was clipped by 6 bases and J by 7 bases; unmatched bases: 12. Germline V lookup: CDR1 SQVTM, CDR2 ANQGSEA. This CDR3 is CSVFDYGTINEQFF. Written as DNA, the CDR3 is TGCAGCGTCTTTGACTACGGGACTATAAATGAGCAGTTCTTC.

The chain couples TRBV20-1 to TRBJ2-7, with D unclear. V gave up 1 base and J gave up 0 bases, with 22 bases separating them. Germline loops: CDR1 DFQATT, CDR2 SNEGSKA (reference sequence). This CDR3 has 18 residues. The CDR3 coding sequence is TGCAGTGCTAGAGGGGCCTTACAGAGAAAGAAATACTCCTACGAGCAGTACTTC. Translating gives CSARGALQRKKYSYEQYF.

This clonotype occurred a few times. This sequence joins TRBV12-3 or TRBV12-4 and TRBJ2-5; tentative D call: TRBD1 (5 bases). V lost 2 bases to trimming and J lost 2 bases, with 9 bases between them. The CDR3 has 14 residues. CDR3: CASSLRPGQETQYF. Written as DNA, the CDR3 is TGTGCCAGCAGTTTAAGGCCAGGGCAAGAGACCCAGTACTTC.

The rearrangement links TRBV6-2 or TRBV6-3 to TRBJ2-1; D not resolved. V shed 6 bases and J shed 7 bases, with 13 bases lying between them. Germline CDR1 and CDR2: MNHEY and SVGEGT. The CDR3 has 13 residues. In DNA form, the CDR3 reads TGTGCCAGCAGCCCCGGTTTAATGAATGAGCAGTTCTTC. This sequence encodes CASSPGLMNEQFF.

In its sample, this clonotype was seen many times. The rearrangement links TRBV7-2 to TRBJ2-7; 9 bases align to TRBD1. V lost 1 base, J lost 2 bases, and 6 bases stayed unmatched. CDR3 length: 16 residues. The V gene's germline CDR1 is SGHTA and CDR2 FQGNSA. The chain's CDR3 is CASSLVWGQGAYEQYF. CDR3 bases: TGTGCCAGCAGCTTAGTATGGGGACAGGGAGCCTACGAGCAGTACTTC.

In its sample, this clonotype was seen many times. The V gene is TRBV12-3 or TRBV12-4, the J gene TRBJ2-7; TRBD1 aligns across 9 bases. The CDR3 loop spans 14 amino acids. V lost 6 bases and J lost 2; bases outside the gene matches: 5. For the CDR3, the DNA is TGTGCCAGCAGACCGGGACAGGGTCCCTACGAGCAGTACTTC. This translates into CASRPGQGPYEQYF.

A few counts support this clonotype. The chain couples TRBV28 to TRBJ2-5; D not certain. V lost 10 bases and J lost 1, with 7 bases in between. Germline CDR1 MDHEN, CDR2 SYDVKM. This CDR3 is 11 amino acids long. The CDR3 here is CATKLQETQYF. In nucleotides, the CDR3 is TGTGCCACCAAACTCCAAGAGACCCAGTACTTC.

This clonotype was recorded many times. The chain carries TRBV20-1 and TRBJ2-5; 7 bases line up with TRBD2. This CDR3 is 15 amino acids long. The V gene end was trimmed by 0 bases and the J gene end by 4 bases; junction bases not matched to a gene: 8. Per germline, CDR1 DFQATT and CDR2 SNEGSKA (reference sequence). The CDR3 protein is CSARDSGGSRETQYF. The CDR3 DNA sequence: TGCAGTGCTAGAGATTCAGGCGGGAGCAGAGAGACCCAGTACTTC.

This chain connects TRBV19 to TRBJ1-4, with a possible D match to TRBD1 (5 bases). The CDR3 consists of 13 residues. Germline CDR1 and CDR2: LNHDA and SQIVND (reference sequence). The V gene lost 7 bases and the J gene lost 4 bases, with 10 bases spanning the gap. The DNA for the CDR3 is TGTGCCAGTAACCTGGGGGTTAATGAAAAACTGTTTTTT. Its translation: CASNLGVNEKLFF.

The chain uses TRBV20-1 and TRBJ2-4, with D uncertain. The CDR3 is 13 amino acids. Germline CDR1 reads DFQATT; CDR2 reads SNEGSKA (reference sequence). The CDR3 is CSEAVLAKNIQYF. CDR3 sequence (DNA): TGCAGCGAGGCGGTACTAGCCAAAAACATTCAGTACTTC.

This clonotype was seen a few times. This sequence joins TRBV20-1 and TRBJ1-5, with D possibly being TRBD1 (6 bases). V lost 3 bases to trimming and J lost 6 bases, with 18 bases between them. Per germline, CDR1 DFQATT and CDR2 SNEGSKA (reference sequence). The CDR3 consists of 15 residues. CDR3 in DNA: TGCAGTGCTAGTCAGTTACAGGGAGGAGGTCAGCCCCAGCATTTT. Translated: CSASQLQGGGQPQHF.

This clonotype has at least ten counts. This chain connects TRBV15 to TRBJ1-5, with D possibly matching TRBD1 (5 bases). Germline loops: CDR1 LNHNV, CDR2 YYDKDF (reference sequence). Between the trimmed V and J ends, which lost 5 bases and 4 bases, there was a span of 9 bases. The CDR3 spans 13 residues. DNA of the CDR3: TGTGCCACCAGCGGGGGAAAGAATCAGCCCCAGCATTTT. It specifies CATSGGKNQPQHF.